The 6 T cell receptor beta chains below come from one sample, sequenced in a study of T cells after yellow fever vaccination. TCRdb independently ran MiXCR on the 5' RACE reads; one entry per CDR3 protein. This sample yields about 320,000 distinct CDR3 sequences, of which 3.5% to 4.5% are seen a single time; roughly 19% belongs to the top ten. The source was PBMCs, collected 15 days after the yellow fever booster vaccination. Receptors originate from a young man who received the YFV17D yellow fever vaccine.

This clonotype was detected only a few times. This sequence joins TRBV6-6 and TRBJ2-1, with 8 bases matching TRBD1. Germline CDR1 reads MNHNY; CDR2 reads SVGAGI (reference sequence). With 2 bases clipped from V and 9 bases from J, the junction kept 9 bases outside the gene matches. This CDR3 is 15 amino acids long. The CDR3 coding sequence is TGTGCCAGCAGTTACGGACAGGGCCCAGGGGGTGAGCAGTTCTTC. This sequence encodes CASSYGQGPGGEQFF.

The chain is built from TRBV5-4 and TRBJ1-3; D gene uncertain. Germline V lookup: CDR1 SGHNT, CDR2 YYREEE (reference sequence). The germline V and J ends were trimmed by 5 bases and 3 bases, with 15 bases remaining between them. The CDR3 consists of 15 residues. The CDR3 loop is CASSARPGVGNTIYF. The CDR3 coding sequence is TGTGCCAGCAGTGCCCGTCCCGGCGTTGGAAACACCATATATTTT. Variable domain in full (rest from reference TRBV5-4 and TRBJ1-3): ETGVTQSPTHLIKTRGQQVTLRCSSQSGHNTVSWYQQALGQGPQFIFQYYREEENGRGNFPPRFSGLQFPNYSSELNVNALELDDSALYLCASSARPGVGNTIYFGEGSWLTVV.

This clonotype was seen only a few times. V and J are TRBV11-2 and TRBJ2-1, with D possibly matching TRBD2 (5 bases). The CDR3 has 13 residues. Germline CDR1 reads SGHAT; CDR2 reads FQNNGV. The ends were cut back, 5 bases at V and 9 bases at J, with 14 bases in the middle. The CDR3 sequence: CASSLDEGSEQFF. CDR3 nucleotides: TGTGCCAGCAGCCTGGACGAGGGAAGTGAGCAGTTCTTC.

This clonotype was counted a few times. The chain joins TRBV3-1 to TRBJ2-3, with D possibly TRBD1 on 7 matching bases. The germline V gene encodes CDR1 LGHDT and CDR2 YNNKEL (reference sequence). The CDR3 runs 15 residues. Trimming cost V 5 bases and J 4 bases, with 16 bases left between them. The CDR3 sequence: CASSYGGGGPDTQYF. CDR3 sequence (DNA): TGTGCCAGCAGCTACGGAGGGGGCGGTCCAGATACGCAGTATTTT.

The rearrangement uses TRBV7-2 and TRBJ1-6; 9 nucleotides agree with TRBD1. The CDR3 length is 14 residues. Per germline, CDR1 SGHTA and CDR2 FQGNSA. V lost 3 bases to trimming and J lost 8 bases; unmatched junction nucleotides: 2. CDR3 amino acids: CASSFRDRDSPLHF. As DNA, the CDR3 is TGTGCCAGCAGCTTCCGGGACAGGGATTCACCCCTCCACTTT.

This clonotype showed up just a few times. This rearrangement joins TRBV6-2 or TRBV6-3 to TRBJ2-7; D may match TRBD1 or TRBD2 (7 bases each). V shed 6 bases and J shed 0 bases, with 21 bases lying between them. The CDR3 contains 17 residues. Germline CDR1 MNHEY, CDR2 SVGEGT. The CDR3 sequence: CASSPGLGRGHSYEQYV. The CDR3 nucleotides read TGTGCCAGCAGCCCCGGCCTAGGGAGGGGGCACTCCTACGAGCAGTACGTC.